Shown below are 17 T cell receptor beta chains from a single sample sequenced in a study of CD8+ T cells in alopecia areata. Treatment specified: oral pan-JAK inhibitor, 5-10 mg twice daily. RNA was extracted and reverse transcribed into cDNA as the sequencing template. Profiled with immunoSEQ multiplex PCR; TCRdb holds only in-frame clones, not every one. The sample carries under 250,000 clones, around 65% recorded once. The source material was CD4+ T cells sorted from blood, sampled at week 44, from a patient treated with tofacitinib. These receptors originate from a human donor with alopecia areata.

The rearrangement uses TRBV4-3 and TRBJ1-5, with D maybe TRBD1 (6 bases). The germline V and J ends were trimmed by 0 bases and 6 bases, with 12 bases remaining between them. Per germline, CDR1 LGHNA and CDR2 YSLEER. The CDR3 runs to 15 residues. The CDR3 region is CASSQDLPRGQPQHF. The CDR3 DNA sequence: TGCGCCAGCAGCCAAGATCTCCCCAGGGGTCAGCCCCAGCATTTT.

This clone appeared a single time. This chain links TRBV5-1 with TRBJ2-1, with D maybe TRBD1 (6 bases). This CDR3 contains 14 residues. CDR1 is SGHRS and CDR2 is YFSETQ in the germline V gene. V lost 0 bases to trimming and J lost 10 bases, with 14 bases between them. The CDR3 bases are TGCGCCAGCAGCTTGGGCCTGACAGGTTCGGAGCAGTTCTTC. The encoded protein is CASSLGLTGSEQFF.

This clone has only a few counts. The V and J genes are TRBV20-1 and TRBJ2-2; no definite D call. CDR3 length equals 11 residues. Trimming removed 6 bases from V and 4 bases from J, with 6 bases in between. Per germline, CDR1 DFQATT and CDR2 SNEGSKA (reference sequence). Here the CDR3 reads CSALSTGELFF. CDR3 sequence (DNA): TGCAGTGCCCTAAGCACCGGGGAGCTGTTTTTT.

V gene TRBV7-8 combines with J gene TRBJ2-6; perhaps TRBD1 as D (6 bases). The CDR3 is 16 residues long. V lost 1 base, J lost 0 bases, and 7 bases lay in between. Germline V gene lookup returns CDR1 SGHVS and CDR2 FQNEAQ. The CDR3 reads CASSLGRGSGANVLTF. The CDR3 DNA reads TGTGCCAGCAGCTTAGGCAGGGGCTCTGGGGCCAACGTCCTGACTTTC.

This clone has more than one count but fewer than ten. V is TRBV30 and J is TRBJ1-1, with D perhaps TRBD1 (5 bases). The V end lost 5 bases, the J end lost 8 bases, and 15 bases lay between the germline ends. Per the germline V gene, CDR1 is GTSNPN and CDR2 is SVGIG (reference sequence). CDR3 size: 12 residues. DNA for the CDR3: TGTGCCTGGGACCAGGGAGCCGAAGAAGCTTTCTTT. Residues: CAWDQGAEEAFF.

The J gene is TRBJ2-7, the V gene TRBV29-1; 10 bases line up with TRBD1. The V gene end was trimmed by 2 bases and the J gene end by 12 bases; junction bases not matched to a gene: 10. Per germline, CDR1 SQVTM and CDR2 ANQGSEA. The CDR3 has 13 amino acids. Here the CDR3 reads CSVEIGQGVSMYF. The DNA of the CDR3 is TGCAGCGTTGAAATTGGACAGGGGGTCTCCATGTACTTC.

The V gene is TRBV2, the J gene TRBJ2-1; D is uncertain. The CDR3 has 14 residues. Per germline, CDR1 SNHLY and CDR2 FYNNEI. With 10 bases removed from V and 0 bases from J, the gap between germline ends came to 13 bases. The CDR3 sequence is CATADFSSYNEQFF. CDR3 DNA: TGTGCCACTGCGGATTTCAGCTCCTACAATGAGCAGTTCTTC.

V usage is TRBV2 and J usage is TRBJ2-7; TRBD2 aligns across 8 bases. The trim removed 4 bases at V and 4 bases at J, leaving 9 bases unmatched. CDR3 length: 15 amino acids. Per the germline V gene, CDR1 is SNHLY and CDR2 is FYNNEI. Here the CDR3 reads CASSVGLAGWYEQYF. DNA of the CDR3: TGTGCCAGCAGTGTAGGATTAGCGGGGTGGTACGAGCAGTACTTC.

This chain joins TRBV6-1 and TRBJ1-2, with D hard to call. V was clipped by 2 bases and J by 11 bases, with 12 bases between them. Looked up from germline, CDR1 is MNHNS and CDR2 is SASEGT. CDR3 length: 12 residues. The DNA of the CDR3 is TGTGCCAGCAGTGAATATAGGCTAACATACACCTTC. As protein: CASSEYRLTYTF.

This chain joins TRBV27 and TRBJ2-7, with 8 bases that match TRBD2. CDR1 MNHEY and CDR2 SMNVEV come from the germline V gene (reference sequence). J lost 2 bases, V lost 4 bases, and 4 bases had no gene match. The CDR3 is made up of 14 amino acids. CDR3 sequence: CASSSGTRAYEQYF. The CDR3 DNA sequence: TGTGCCAGCAGTTCCGGGACTAGAGCCTACGAGCAGTACTTC.

The chain combines TRBV7-3 with TRBJ2-1; TRBD2 aligns across 11 bases. This CDR3 region has 15 residues. CDR1 is SGHTA, CDR2 FQGTGA, per germline. Unmatched junction bases numbered 2, after V lost 4 bases and J lost 3 bases. CDR3 sequence reads: CASSSTSGGYNEQFF. The CDR3 DNA follows: TGTGCCAGCAGCTCCACTAGCGGGGGCTACAATGAGCAGTTCTTC.

This clone has a single count. The chain couples TRBV30 to TRBJ1-2; D is perhaps TRBD1 (6 bases). The V gene lost 7 bases and the J gene lost 4 bases, with 13 bases spanning the gap. The length of the CDR3 is 12 residues. Per the germline V gene, CDR1 is GTSNPN and CDR2 is SVGIG (reference sequence). Here the CDR3 DNA reads TGTGCCTCCTCCCCGGACAGCTATGGCTACACCTTC. This sequence encodes CASSPDSYGYTF.

The chain employs TRBV7-9 and TRBJ2-1, with 7 bases fitting TRBD1. The CDR3 sequence is 15 residues long. The germline gives CDR1 SEHNR, CDR2 FQNEAQ (reference sequence). The J segment lost 4 bases and the V segment lost 6 bases, leaving 9 bases of the junction unmatched. The CDR3 protein is CASRGRGKPYNEQFF. In nucleotides, the CDR3 is TGTGCCAGCAGGGGCAGGGGGAAACCTTACAATGAGCAGTTCTTC. The whole variable domain, remainder taken from reference TRBV7-9 and TRBJ2-1, is DTGVSQNPRHKITKRGQNVTFRCDPISEHNRLYWYRQTLGQGPEFLTYFQNEAQLEKSRLLSDRFSAERPKGSFSTLEIQRTEQGDSAMYLCASRGRGKPYNEQFFGPGTRLTVL.

The rearrangement links TRBV29-1 to TRBJ2-3; 7 bases fit TRBD2. Unmatched junction bases numbered 2, after V lost 4 bases and J lost 1 base. CDR1 is SQVTM, CDR2 ANQGSEA, per germline. The CDR3 consists of 13 residues. Here the CDR3 reads CSVVRGGTDTQYF. CDR3 nucleotides: TGCAGCGTTGTACGGGGGGGCACAGATACGCAGTATTTT.

The V call is TRBV29-1, the J call TRBJ1-1, with D possibly matching TRBD1 (5 bases). Trimming shortened V by 4 bases and J by 7 bases, and 16 bases separated the two germline ends. The CDR3 loop spans 13 amino acids. Germline lookup yields CDR1 SQVTM and CDR2 ANQGSEA. For the CDR3, the DNA is TGCAGCGTTGTTCAGAGACAGCGCCATGAAGCTTTCTTT. Translating gives CSVVQRQRHEAFF.

This clone was counted between two and nine times. The V and J genes are TRBV21-1 and TRBJ2-5; TRBD1 is the table's D call, not checked against the DNA. TRBV21-1 constitutes a pseudogene. The CDR3 sequence is 16 residues long. In nucleotides, the CDR3 is TGTGCCAGCAGAACGGGGAACAGGGGGCAGGGAGAGACCCAGTACTTC. Amino acids: CASRTGNRGQGETQYF.

This clone has just a few counts. The genes are TRBV7-2 and TRBJ2-1; possibly TRBD1 for D (6 bases). Looked up from germline, CDR1 is SGHTA and CDR2 is FQGNSA. The CDR3 consists of 18 residues. V was cut by 5 bases and J by 0 bases, with 20 bases left in between. The CDR3 is CASSKLPRTVVSYNEQFF. CDR3 DNA: TGTGCCAGCAGCAAACTACCTCGGACAGTCGTCTCCTACAATGAGCAGTTCTTC.